The following is a T cell receptor (beta chain) sequence with its context. The data belong to a study of blood T cell repertoires in COVID-19. Study-wide background: Acute and convalescent COVID-19 specimens originated in the United States, Italy and Spain. From T cells, B-cell-depleted T cells, or PBMCs came the material, which was cDNA or gDNA.

As handled by the study authors: Quantification of nucleated cells was approximated via reference gene primer amplification. Some clones are missing from TCRdb's copy, which holds only in-frame ones; the method was immunoSEQ multiplex PCR. V and J calls and clone size come straight from that table; D and trimming were deduced from the DNA. The repertoire has about 120,000 clones, roughly three quarters of them found once; the top ten carry 6.5% to 9.5%. This sequence was found in a human donor in a cohort sampled during active COVID-19. Sequenced material: peripheral blood.

The CDR3: CASSQGQSYEQYF. CDR3 DNA: TGTGCCAGCAGCCAGGGACAGAGCTACGAGCAGTACTTC. The chain links TRBV9 to TRBJ2-7; 7 nucleotides line up with TRBD1. V trimming: 4 bases; J trimming: 3 bases; junction bases outside the gene matches: 4. The CDR3 sequence is 13 residues long. Germline CDR1 SGDLS, CDR2 YYNGEE. Combining the CDR3 with reference TRBV9 and TRBJ2-7 gives the whole variable domain DSGVTQTPKHLITATGQRVTLRCSPRSGDLSVYWYQQSLDQGLQFLIQYYNGEERAKGNILERFSAQQFPDLHSELNLSSLELGDSALYFCASSQGQSYEQYFGPGTRLTVT.